This T cell receptor (beta chain) derives from a study of patients and donors after allogeneic stem cell transplantation. Only a few counts were recorded for this clonotype. CDR1 and CDR2 from the germline V gene are KGHDR and SFDVKD. V lost 2 bases and J lost 4, with 4 bases in between. The CDR3 contains 12 residues. MiXCR was run by TCRdb on the RT-PCR reads, yielding one entry per CDR3 protein. The data contain approximately 200,000 distinct CDR3 sequences, less than 45% of them singletons. The TCR comes from a human donor who was either an allogeneic HSCT recipient or a stem cell or donor lymphocyte infusion donor (not recorded which). It is not recorded whose cells these are; they may come from a transplant donor. The rearrangement joins TRBV24-1 to TRBJ1-1; D gene ambiguous. Material for sequencing was blood, either unsorted or a sorted T cell fraction (not recorded which). DNA of the CDR3: TGTGCCACCAGTGATTCGGGCACTGAAGCTTTCTTT. Protein sequence: CATSDSGTEAFF.